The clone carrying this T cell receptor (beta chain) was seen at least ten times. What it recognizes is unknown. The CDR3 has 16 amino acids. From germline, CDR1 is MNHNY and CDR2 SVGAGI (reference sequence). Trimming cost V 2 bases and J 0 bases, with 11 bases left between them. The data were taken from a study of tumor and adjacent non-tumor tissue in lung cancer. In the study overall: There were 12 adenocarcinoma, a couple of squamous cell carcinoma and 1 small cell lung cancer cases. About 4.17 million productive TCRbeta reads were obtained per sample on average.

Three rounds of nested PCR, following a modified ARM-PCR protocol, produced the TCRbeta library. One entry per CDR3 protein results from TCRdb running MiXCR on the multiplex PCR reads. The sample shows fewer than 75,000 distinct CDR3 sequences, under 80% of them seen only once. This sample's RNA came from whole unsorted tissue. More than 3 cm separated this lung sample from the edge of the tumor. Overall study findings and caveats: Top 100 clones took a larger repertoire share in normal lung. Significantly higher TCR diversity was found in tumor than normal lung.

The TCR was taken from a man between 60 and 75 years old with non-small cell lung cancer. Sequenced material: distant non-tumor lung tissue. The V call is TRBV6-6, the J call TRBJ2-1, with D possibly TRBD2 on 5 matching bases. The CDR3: CASSYSVRDSYNEQFF. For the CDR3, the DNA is TGTGCCAGCAGTTACAGTGTCCGGGACTCCTACAATGAGCAGTTCTTC.